The entry below describes one TCR beta chain. This clonotype was found many times. The antigen this receptor binds is unknown. No base quality information exists; no much larger clone differs at one position. This record comes from a study of neurological immune-mediated disorders (dated 2019 in TCRdb). About the full investigation: Using UMI-based sequencing, the study compared peripheral blood TCR-beta repertoires from patients with HTLV-I-associated myelopathy (HAM/TSP), patients with multiple sclerosis, and healthy controls. The cohort included 60 to 75 subjects: 14 with HAM/TSP, roughly 34 with multiple sclerosis, and 20 healthy controls. The 100 to 110 TCR-beta libraries covered PBMC samples along with longitudinal samples, technical triplicates, and paired sorted CD4+ and CD8+ T-cell subsets. Overall study outcomes, separate from this receptor: Across subjects, expanded clones never shared an identical CDR3 amino acid sequence, which suggests that the TCR-beta repertoires in every group were private. The highest TCR clonal expansion was observed in HAM/TSP patients, whereas the lowest was observed in MS patients, even when compared with healthy controls.

To synthesize cDNA, template-switch 5'RACE was performed with a primer carrying a 10-nucleotide random unique molecular identifier so that each TCR transcript was tagged. Each sequencing run produced over 160 million TCR-beta sequences covering 15-18 subjects. Total RNA was extracted with the RNeasy kit. Using the KAPA Real-time Library Amplification kit, TCR-beta VDJ regions were amplified with primers for the TCR constant region and the 5'RACE anchor. A first PCR added sample indexes and Illumina adaptors, after which a second PCR increased the library yield. After Ampure bead purification, the TCR product of roughly 650 bp was size-selected on a 2% E-gel SizeSelection system. Library quality was checked on a Bioanalyzer, concentration was measured with Qubit, and libraries were quantified with the Kapa Library Quantification kit before pooling. An Illumina HiSeq 2500 was used to sequence the libraries paired-end at 2 x 150 bp. To increase sequence diversity, roughly 24-32% phiX was spiked into each library pool. As for the original processing: The UMI-based MiGEC pipeline processed quality-filtered reads and removed over 85% of raw TCR sequences during error correction. VDJ genes were aligned to IMGT germline references, and each clonotype was defined by a unique CDR3 amino acid sequence together with V-J genes. Clonal expansion, Shannon diversity and CDR3 relatedness were evaluated with VDJtools (CalcPairwiseDistances, ClusterSamples), while phylogenetic trees were built in CLCbio workbench. Clones with at least 8 unique UMIs were defined as expanded, with this threshold being based on coefficient-of-variation modelling across technical triplicates. TCRdb applied fastp at Q25 and MiXCR to the public reads, then kept only in-frame beta chains. Rows with one shared CDR3 protein collapse into an entry with the most common genes and DNA. What appears here as the V and J calls and clone size reflects TCRdb's work, not the paper's. Here the sample has about 46,000 distinct CDR3 sequences; 10% occur a single time. Over 4% of the sample belongs to the ten largest clones.

V is cut by 9 bases and J by 5 bases, and the space between the germline ends is 7 bases. CDR1 and CDR2 (KGHDR, SFDVKD) derive from the germline V gene. Spanning cysteine to phenylalanine, the CDR3 consists of 11 amino acids. The DNA shown is the 33-base CDR3, in frame from base 1. Libraries from unsorted PBMCs were made from 2 million PBMCs kept in RNAlater at -80 degrees C until RNA extraction. PBMCs were separated from peripheral blood using Ficoll-Hypaque density gradient centrifugation and then cryopreserved in liquid nitrogen. The sequence derives from a man between 70 and 80 years old with HTLV-1-associated myelopathy (HAM/TSP). Sequenced: PBMCs. The chain is encoded by TRBV24-1 joined to TRBJ2-1; possibly the D gene is TRBD1, per 6 matching bases. The CDR3 region reads CATGGHNEQFF. The bases read TGTGCCACCGGGGGCCACAATGAGCAGTTCTTC.